One and the same sample provided the 25 T cell receptor beta chains below, sequenced in a study of vaccination and CD4 T cells after COVID-19. No cognate antigen is known for these TCRs. Treatment: roughly nine-day PBMC culture with coronavirus spike peptide pools or control peptides (ViraFEST assay). Researchers used the Oncomine TCR Beta short-read assay to sequence DNA from cultured CD4+ T cells. TCRdb ran MiXCR on the PCR reads and lists one entry per CDR3 protein. The data show approximately 10,000 distinct CDR3 sequences, around 64% seen once. The sample taken for sequencing was CD4+ T cells from blood, cultured in vitro. Source of these receptors: a human donor who had recovered from COVID-19.

The chain couples TRBV7-9 to TRBJ2-5, with a possible D match to TRBD2 (5 bases). The CDR3 sequence is 11 residues long. Germline V gene data show CDR1 as SEHNR and CDR2 as FQNEAQ (reference sequence). V dropped 5 bases and J dropped 4 bases, with 5 bases sitting between them. The CDR3 loop is CASSGRETQYF. In DNA form, the CDR3 reads TGTGCCAGCAGCGGGAGAGAGACCCAGTACTTC.

The genes are TRBV30 and TRBJ2-5, with 10 bases matching TRBD2. This CDR3 is 15 amino acids long. V gave up 3 bases and J gave up 4 bases; unmatched junction bases: 8. CDR1 is GTSNPN, CDR2 SVGIG, per germline (reference sequence). CDR3 loop: CAWSRAGGPGETQYF. The CDR3 bases are TGTGCCTGGAGCCGAGCGGGGGGGCCTGGAGAGACCCAGTACTTC.

The chain recombines TRBV2 with TRBJ2-5, with 9 bases identical to TRBD1. The CDR3 extends over 13 amino acids. Germline lookup yields CDR1 SNHLY and CDR2 FYNNEI. The V segment lost 6 bases and the J segment 5 bases; nucleotides outside the gene matches: 4. The CDR3 bases are TGTGCCAGCAGACAGGGGGCCCTGGAGACCCAGTACTTC. Encoded protein: CASRQGALETQYF.

This clonotype turned up a few times. The chain uses TRBV6-1 and TRBJ1-5; D gene unclear. V was pared by 3 bases and J by 5 bases, with 11 bases between. Germline assignment: CDR1 MNHNS and CDR2 SASEGT. This CDR3 spans 14 amino acids. CDR3 protein: CASSDTSRDQPQHF. The CDR3, as DNA: TGTGCCAGCAGTGACACCTCTAGGGATCAGCCCCAGCATTTT.

This rearrangement joins TRBV5-6 to TRBJ2-3, with D perhaps matching TRBD1 (8 bases). The CDR3 is made up of 16 amino acids. In germline, CDR1 is SGHDT, CDR2 YYEEEE. The V end lost 4 bases, the J end lost 0 bases, and 15 bases lay between the germline ends. DNA of the CDR3: TGTGCCAGCAGCAGCGGGACAGGACGGAGCACAGATACGCAGTATTTT. Protein: CASSSGTGRSTDTQYF.

J is TRBJ1-1 and V is TRBV6-5, with a possible D match to TRBD1 (6 bases). This CDR3 contains 11 residues. Between the trimmed V and J ends, which lost 0 bases and 11 bases, there was a span of 7 bases. From germline, CDR1 is MNHEY and CDR2 SVGAGI. The CDR3 DNA reads TGTGCCAGCAGTTACTCTGGGGGCGCTTTCTTT. This sequence encodes CASSYSGGAFF.

This chain connects TRBV11-2 to TRBJ1-2; D possibly corresponds to TRBD1 (5 bases). The CDR3 has 14 amino acids. Trimming stripped 0 bases from V and 7 bases from J, with 12 bases between. Per germline, CDR1 SGHAT and CDR2 FQNNGV. The CDR3 DNA sequence: TGTGCCAGCAGCTTAGAACTGATCGGGGCTGGCTACACCTTC. Its protein is CASSLELIGAGYTF.

With respect to this clonotype: The junction departs from germline at one end; a sequencing error may be responsible. V usage is TRBV7-2 and J usage is TRBJ2-7, with 7 bases aligning to TRBD2. The CDR3 sequence is 15 residues long. The germline gives CDR1 SGHTA, CDR2 FQGNSA. The CDR3 reads CASSLGASGTYEQNF. CDR3 in DNA: TGTGCCAGCAGCTTAGGGGCTAGCGGTACCTACGAGCAGAACTTC.

The sample holds a few counts of this clonotype. The chain combines TRBV7-3 with TRBJ1-1, with D possibly being TRBD1 (6 bases). Germline assignment: CDR1 SGHTA and CDR2 FQGTGA. V lost 0 bases to trimming and J lost 4 bases, with 18 bases between them. The CDR3 covers 17 residues. The CDR3 sequence is CASSLTGGRVFGTEAFF. In nucleotides, the CDR3 is TGTGCCAGCAGCTTAACAGGGGGTCGGGTCTTTGGCACTGAAGCTTTCTTT.

This clonotype was detected a few times. The V call is TRBV15, the J call TRBJ1-2; possibly TRBD1 for D (5 bases). Per the germline V gene, CDR1 is LNHNV and CDR2 is YYDKDF (reference sequence). V lost 0 bases, J lost 8 bases, and 13 bases lay in between. The CDR3 spans 14 residues. The CDR3, as DNA: TGTGCCACCAGCAGAGAGGGGCAGTCGAGGGGCTACACCTTC. Residues: CATSREGQSRGYTF.

V is TRBV15 and J is TRBJ1-4; 7 positions agree with TRBD1. The J segment lost 5 bases and the V segment lost 3 bases, leaving 6 bases of the junction unmatched. The CDR3 has 15 residues. From germline, CDR1 is LNHNV and CDR2 YYDKDF (reference sequence). CDR3 sequence: CATSRAGTVNEKLFF. The DNA for the CDR3 is TGTGCCACCAGCAGGGCCGGGACAGTGAATGAAAAACTGTTTTTT.

The rearrangement uses TRBV19 and TRBJ2-6; D remains unclear. The germline V and J ends were trimmed by 3 bases and 1 base, with 7 bases remaining between them. This CDR3 comprises 15 residues. Germline CDR1 is LNHDA and CDR2 is SQIVND (reference sequence). CDR3 bases: TGTGCCAGTAGTATGACTCTATCTGGGGCCAACGTCCTGACTTTC. Its translation is CASSMTLSGANVLTF.

This clonotype was detected a few times. The V call is TRBV6-2 or TRBV6-3, the J call TRBJ1-5; D unclear. Trimming took 0 bases from V and 10 from J, leaving 13 bases between them. CDR1 and CDR2 (germline): MNHEY, SVGEGT. This CDR3 region has 14 residues. CDR3 DNA sequence: TGTGCCAGCAGTTACTCCTTACCCAGGCAACCCCAGCATTTT. Its protein product is CASSYSLPRQPQHF.

This clonotype occurred once. J is TRBJ1-1 and V is TRBV11-3, with D tentatively TRBD1 (5 bases). V was cut by 4 bases and J by 5 bases, with 11 bases left in between. CDR3 length: 13 amino acids. Per germline, CDR1 SGHNT and CDR2 YENEEA. The CDR3 bases are TGTGCCAGCAGCTCCGAGGGGTCTACTGAAGCTTTCTTT. Translation gives CASSSEGSTEAFF.

V usage is TRBV10-3 and J usage is TRBJ2-3, with 8 nucleotides matching TRBD1. Unmatched junction bases numbered 8, after V lost 6 bases and J lost 0 bases. The CDR3 runs 16 residues. The germline gives CDR1 ENHRY, CDR2 SYGVKD. The CDR3: CAISETGDPSTDTQYF. The CDR3 DNA follows: TGTGCCATCAGCGAGACAGGGGACCCGAGCACAGATACGCAGTATTTT.

The chain recombines TRBV5-1 with TRBJ1-6, with D possibly TRBD1 on 6 matching bases. The CDR3 length is 15 residues. CDR1 is SGHRS, CDR2 YFSETQ, per germline. Between the trimmed V and J ends, which lost 3 bases and 8 bases, there was a span of 15 bases. CDR3 region: CASSSSEGGDSPLHF. CDR3 nucleotide sequence: TGCGCCAGCAGCTCATCGGAGGGGGGGGATTCACCCCTCCACTTT.

The V gene is TRBV7-4, the J gene TRBJ1-1, with no clear D. Germline V lookup: CDR1 SGHVT, CDR2 SQSDAQ. This CDR3 region has 14 residues. V dropped 2 bases and J dropped 0 bases, with 7 bases sitting between them. The CDR3: CASSLYQMNTEAFF. For the CDR3, the DNA is TGTGCCAGCAGCTTATACCAGATGAACACTGAAGCTTTCTTT.

The rearrangement links TRBV11-2 to TRBJ1-1, with 7 bases identical to TRBD1. Germline V CDR1 and CDR2: SGHAT, FQNNGV. Unmatched junction bases numbered 11, after V lost 6 bases and J lost 1 base. The CDR3 contains 16 residues. CDR3 amino acids: CASRWQKGASNTEAFF. The CDR3 DNA follows: TGTGCCAGCAGGTGGCAAAAGGGGGCTTCGAACACTGAAGCTTTCTTT. The whole variable domain, remainder taken from reference TRBV11-2 and TRBJ1-1, is EAGVAQSPRYKIIEKRQSVAFWCNPISGHATLYWYQQILGQGPKLLIQFQNNGVVDDSQLPKDRFSAERLKGVDSTLKIQPAKLEDSAVYLCASRWQKGASNTEAFFGQGTRLTVV.

The CDR3 is CASSDPGMNTEAFF. The DNA for the CDR3 is TGTGCCAGCAGTGATCCAGGGATGAACACTGAAGCTTTCTTT. The chain links TRBV6-1 to TRBJ1-1; TRBD1 might be the D (5 bases). The length of the CDR3 is 14 residues. Germline-derived CDR1 and CDR2 are MNHNS and SASEGT. The V end lost 3 bases, the J end lost 0 bases, and 8 bases lay between the germline ends.

The chain is built from TRBV20-1 and TRBJ2-7, with TRBD2 matching over 10 bases. J gave up 3 bases and V 1 base, and 3 bases lay outside the gene matches. Germline V gives CDR1 DFQATT, CDR2 SNEGSKA (reference sequence). The CDR3 totals 14 residues. CDR3 in DNA: TGCAGTGCTAGAGGACTAGCGGGCCTCTACGAGCAGTACTTC. Protein: CSARGLAGLYEQYF.

In this sample, this clonotype turned up a few times. The chain links TRBV20-1 to TRBJ1-2; TRBD1 matches at 9 bases. V was pared by 0 bases and J by 4 bases, with 6 bases of the junction left unmatched. The CDR3 runs to 15 residues. Germline values: CDR1 DFQATT, CDR2 SNEGSKA (reference sequence). The CDR3 sequence is CSARELTGGGYGYTF. The CDR3, as DNA: TGCAGTGCTAGAGAACTGACAGGGGGAGGCTATGGCTACACCTTC.

The rearrangement joins TRBV19 to TRBJ1-1; D may be TRBD1 (6 bases). The ends were cut back, 7 bases at V and 1 base at J, with 16 bases in the middle. The CDR3 runs 15 residues. Germline CDR1 reads LNHDA; CDR2 reads SQIVND (reference sequence). The CDR3: CASTTPGAGNTEAFF. The DNA for the CDR3 is TGTGCCAGTACTACACCAGGGGCCGGGAACACTGAAGCTTTCTTT.

The chain links TRBV20-1 to TRBJ1-2; no firm D call. V lost 1 base and J 8 bases, leaving 20 bases between the germline ends. Looked up from germline, CDR1 is DFQATT and CDR2 is SNEGSKA (reference sequence). The CDR3 is 15 residues long. CDR3 amino acids: CSARGVQSVLTGYTF. CDR3 sequence (DNA): TGCAGTGCTAGAGGAGTTCAAAGTGTCCTGACAGGCTACACCTTC.

J is TRBJ2-1 and V is TRBV5-4; 10 nucleotides line up with TRBD2. Germline assignment: CDR1 SGHNT and CDR2 YYREEE (reference sequence). The CDR3 consists of 16 residues. The J segment lost 3 bases and the V segment lost 0 bases, leaving 3 bases of the junction unmatched. CDR3 residues: CASSLEAGGSYNEQFF. DNA of the CDR3: TGTGCCAGCAGCTTGGAAGCGGGAGGGAGCTACAATGAGCAGTTCTTC.

In this sample, this clonotype turned up a few times. This sequence joins TRBV7-2 and TRBJ1-1, with D possibly TRBD1 on 6 matching bases. CDR1 is SGHTA and CDR2 is FQGNSA in the germline V gene. This CDR3 comprises 13 residues. The germline V and J ends were trimmed by 3 bases and 4 bases, with 9 bases remaining between them. The DNA of the CDR3 is TGTGCCAGCAGCTTCGGGGGGGCCACTGAAGCTTTCTTT. It is translated as CASSFGGATEAFF.